Presented here are 17 T cell receptor beta chains from one specimen sequenced in a study of monozygotic twins with inflammatory bowel disease. TCRdb reprocessed the 5' RACE reads and stores each CDR3 protein as one record, lacking DNA. Its listing shows over 110,000 distinct CDR3 sequences. Specimen: blood. These receptors were collected from a human donor with ulcerative colitis or Crohn's disease, or a healthy co-twin of an affected twin (not recorded which).

The chain employs TRBV5-1 and TRBJ1-2; lacking DNA, the TRBD1 call made by TCRdb goes unchecked. Germline CDR1 reads SGHRS; CDR2 reads YFSETQ. This CDR3 spans 14 amino acids. This CDR3 is CASSDGQGAGGYTF.

The CDR3 loop is CASSRKFGELFF. The J gene is TRBJ2-2, the V gene TRBV5-5. The CDR3 contains 12 residues. Per germline, CDR1 SGHKS and CDR2 YYEKEE (reference sequence).

The V gene is TRBV5-1, the J gene TRBJ2-7; as DNA is missing, the TRBD1 call by TCRdb cannot be tested. The germline CDR1 and CDR2 sequences are SGHRS and YFSETQ. The CDR3 length is 15 residues. CDR3 sequence reads: CASSPRPTGVYEQYF. The entire variable domain, with the rest obtained from reference TRBV5-1 and TRBJ2-7, is as follows: KAGVTQTPRYLIKTRGQQVTLSCSPISGHRSVSWYQQTPGQGLQFLFEYFSETQRNKGNFPGRFSGRQFSNSRSEMNVSTLELGDSALYLCASSPRPTGVYEQYFGPGTRLTVT.

The chain carries TRBV6-2 or TRBV6-3 and TRBJ2-5; TCRdb selects TRBD1, and the lack of DNA leaves this call unchecked. Per the germline V gene, CDR1 is MNHEY and CDR2 is SVGEGT. The CDR3 runs 16 residues. CDR3 amino acids: CASSSLRGGNQETQYF.

The J gene is TRBJ2-5, the V gene TRBV9; TCRdb designates TRBD1, a call that cannot be tested without DNA. This CDR3 is built from 14 residues. CDR1 is SGDLS and CDR2 is YYNGEE in the germline V gene. This CDR3 reads CASRVVGGSETQYF.

CDR3: CASTSEGHQPQHF. The chain is built from TRBV7-3 and TRBJ1-5. This CDR3 spans 13 amino acids. The germline V gene encodes CDR1 SGHTA and CDR2 FQGTGA.

The chain employs TRBV7-8 and TRBJ1-5; TCRdb's D call, TRBD1, is unchecked because there is no DNA. Germline loops: CDR1 SGHVS, CDR2 FQNEAQ. CDR3 length: 13 residues. This CDR3 reads CASSKQGYQPQHF. Full variable domain (rest looked up from reference TRBV7-8 and TRBJ1-5): GAGVSQSPRYKVAKRGQDVALRCDPISGHVSLFWYQQALGQGPEFLTYFQNEAQLDKSGLPSDRFFAERPEGSVSTLKIQRTQQEDSAVYLCASSKQGYQPQHFGDGTRLSIL.

The rearrangement links TRBV19 to TRBJ1-2; without DNA, the TCRdb call of TRBD1 cannot be checked. CDR3 size: 15 residues. From germline, CDR1 is LNHDA and CDR2 SQIVND (reference sequence). The CDR3: CASSKRTGPNYGYTF. The whole variable domain, filled in from reference TRBV19 and TRBJ1-2, reads DGGITQSPKYLFRKEGQNVTLSCEQNLNHDAMYWYRQDPGQGLRLIYYSQIVNDFQKGDIAEGYSVSREKKESFPLTVTSAQKNPTAFYLCASSKRTGPNYGYTFGSGTRLTVV.

This chain uses TRBV15 with TRBJ1-5. CDR3 length: 14 residues. Per the germline V gene, CDR1 is LNHNV and CDR2 is YYDKDF (reference sequence). The CDR3 spells CATSRVIGDQPQHF.

The V gene is TRBV2, the J gene TRBJ1-5; TCRdb's assignment of TRBD1 cannot be checked, as there is no DNA. Germline V gene sequence: CDR1 SNHLY, CDR2 FYNNEI. The CDR3 has 15 residues. The CDR3: CASRRPGTHNQPQHF. The complete variable domain, with remaining parts taken from reference TRBV2 and TRBJ1-5, reads EPEVTQTPSHQVTQMGQEVILRCVPISNHLYFYWYRQILGQKVEFLVSFYNNEISEKSEIFDDQFSVERPDGSNFTLKIRSTKLEDSAMYFCASRRPGTHNQPQHFGDGTRLSIL.

The chain joins TRBV30 to TRBJ2-1. Germline CDR1 is GTSNPN and CDR2 is SVGIG (reference sequence). The CDR3 has 12 amino acids. CDR3 amino acids: CAWNGFYNEQFF.

The rearrangement links TRBV6-5 to TRBJ2-3; TCRdb designates TRBD2, a call that cannot be tested without DNA. This CDR3 contains 18 residues. Germline lookup yields CDR1 MNHEY and CDR2 SVGAGI. The CDR3 sequence: CASSYKRGRPNNLDTQYF.

The V gene is TRBV7-7, the J gene TRBJ2-7. Germline V gene sequence: CDR1 SSHAT, CDR2 FNYEAQ (reference sequence). The CDR3 consists of 14 residues. CDR3 sequence: CASSPGQPTYEQYF.

The chain carries TRBV20-1 and TRBJ2-2; with no DNA, the TCRdb D assignment of TRBD1 cannot be verified. This CDR3 has 12 residues. The germline V gene encodes CDR1 DFQATT and CDR2 SNEGSKA (reference sequence). CDR3: CSVRRGTGELFF.

The chain couples TRBV7-9 to TRBJ1-1; there is no DNA to check the TCRdb D call of TRBD1. Germline loops: CDR1 SEHNR, CDR2 FQNEAQ (reference sequence). This CDR3 contains 13 residues. CDR3 in amino acids: CASSLTGDYEAFF.

V usage is TRBV5-1 and J usage is TRBJ2-1; lacking DNA, the TRBD2 call made by TCRdb goes unchecked. This CDR3 comprises 15 residues. Germline-derived CDR1 and CDR2 are SGHRS and YFSETQ. The CDR3 sequence is CASSPPSGGAHEQFF. The whole variable domain, remainder taken from reference TRBV5-1 and TRBJ2-1, is KAGVTQTPRYLIKTRGQQVTLSCSPISGHRSVSWYQQTPGQGLQFLFEYFSETQRNKGNFPGRFSGRQFSNSRSEMNVSTLELGDSALYLCASSPPSGGAHEQFFGPGTRLTVL.

V is TRBV7-8 and J is TRBJ2-5; the D call from TCRdb, TRBD2, cannot be confirmed without DNA. In germline, CDR1 is SGHVS, CDR2 FQNEAQ. The CDR3 is 15 amino acids. CDR3: CASSPTSRGLETQYF.